Presented here are 19 T cell receptor beta chains from one specimen sequenced in a study of liver allograft versus peripheral blood T cells. Overall study context: What was compared were the T cell receptor repertoires in transplanted livers and those in the peripheral blood of recipients.

Using its own MiXCR run on the reads, TCRdb lists one record per CDR3 protein. This table holds some 4,000 distinct CDR3 sequences, about 16% found once. These TCRs come from a human patient who had a liver transplant. Certain T cells may be donor cells from the graft.

This sequence joins TRBV6-5 and TRBJ2-3; no firm D call. The CDR3 has 15 residues. The ends were cut back, 0 bases at V and 3 bases at J, with 10 bases in the middle. CDR1 is MNHEY, CDR2 SVGAGI, per germline. The CDR3 coding sequence is TGTGCCAGCAGTTACTCGAGTTACGAGACAGATACGCAGTATTTT. It yields the protein CASSYSSYETDTQYF.

This clonotype has ten or more counts. The chain carries TRBV11-1 and TRBJ2-1, with 13 bases lining up with TRBD2. Per germline, CDR1 SGHAT and CDR2 FQDESV (reference sequence). The CDR3 sequence is 18 residues long. V shed 1 base, J shed 4 bases, and the junction held 7 bases outside the gene matches. The CDR3 DNA sequence: TGTGCCAGCAGCTTAGAGGGGACTAGCGGGGTAGCTTACAATGAGCAGTTCTTC. Its protein product is CASSLEGTSGVAYNEQFF.

With regard to this clonotype: A much more abundant neighbour one base away suggests this may be a read error. The chain recombines TRBV7-2 with TRBJ2-7; D is unresolved. Germline assignment: CDR1 SGHTA and CDR2 FQGNSA. There are 12 residues in the CDR3. Trimming removed 0 bases from V and 3 bases from J, with 3 bases in between. The DNA for the CDR3 is TGTGCCAGCAGCTTAGCGAACTACGAGCAGTACTTC. Translation gives CASSLANYEQYF.

This clonotype ranks as medium-sized. This chain connects TRBV12-3 or TRBV12-4 to TRBJ2-1, with D hard to call. V shed 5 bases and J shed 0 bases, with 11 bases lying between them. The CDR3 totals 15 residues. CDR3 nucleotides: TGTGCCAGCAGTCCTTTATCGAGCTCCTACAATGAGCAGTTCTTC. Translated: CASSPLSSSYNEQFF.

This clonotype is labeled large (0.1 to 1%). This chain joins TRBV7-9 and TRBJ1-2; 9 bases line up with TRBD1. The V and J ends lost 0 bases and 4 bases, in that order; junction bases with no gene match: 3. The V gene's germline CDR1 is SEHNR and CDR2 FQNEAQ (reference sequence). The CDR3 has 15 residues. The CDR3 DNA reads TGTGCCAGCAGCTTAGCGTGGGGACAGGGCTATGGCTACACCTTC. It translates to CASSLAWGQGYGYTF.

This clonotype is large within its sample. The gene calls are TRBV7-2 and TRBJ1-2; D remains unclear. CDR3 size: 14 residues. V was pared by 0 bases and J by 8 bases, with 13 bases between. In germline, CDR1 is SGHTA, CDR2 FQGNSA. DNA of the CDR3: TGTGCCAGCAGCTTAGCTCCTGACATGGAAGGCTACACCTTC. It encodes CASSLAPDMEGYTF.

The J gene is TRBJ2-2, the V gene TRBV5-4; D call uncertain. The germline gives CDR1 SGHNT, CDR2 YYREEE (reference sequence). This CDR3 is 13 amino acids long. Between the trimmed V and J ends, which lost 4 bases and 6 bases, there was a span of 10 bases. The CDR3 DNA sequence: TGTGCCAGCAGCCCCCGGTACGCCGGGGAGCTGTTTTTT. This gives the protein CASSPRYAGELFF.

The chain combines TRBV28 with TRBJ1-1, with D unclear. The germline gives CDR1 MDHEN, CDR2 SYDVKM. Trimming stripped 6 bases from V and 1 base from J, with 12 bases between. This CDR3 has 14 residues. CDR3 DNA sequence: TGTGCCAGCAGAAGCCCAGGAGAGAACACTGAAGCTTTCTTT. Residues: CASRSPGENTEAFF.

By its share, this clonotype is medium-sized. The rearrangement uses TRBV30 and TRBJ1-3, with D tentatively TRBD1 (5 bases). Germline CDR1 and CDR2: GTSNPN and SVGIG (reference sequence). CDR3 length equals 15 residues. V was trimmed by 5 bases and J by 9 bases, leaving 23 bases between them. CDR3 coding DNA: TGTGCCTGGGAGGACCGGGACCTTCCCCTTACCACCATATATTTT. Its translation: CAWEDRDLPLTTIYF.

Sample share makes this clonotype medium-sized. The chain uses TRBV6-2 or TRBV6-3 and TRBJ2-1, with TRBD2 matching 7 bases. V lost 5 bases and J lost 6; bases outside the gene matches: 4. This CDR3 contains 13 residues. Germline values: CDR1 MNHEY, CDR2 SVGEGT. CDR3 loop: CASSSSGPNEQFF. Here the CDR3 DNA reads TGTGCCAGCAGTAGTAGCGGGCCCAATGAGCAGTTCTTC.

Within the sample, this clonotype is medium-sized. The CDR3 protein is CASSFDTYEQYF. In DNA, the CDR3 is TGTGCCAGCAGTTTCGACACATACGAGCAGTACTTC. The chain has TRBV28 and TRBJ2-7; D unresolved. V was shortened by 3 bases and J by 4 bases, with 7 bases between the two germline ends. Germline V gives CDR1 MDHEN, CDR2 SYDVKM. This CDR3 has 12 residues.

By sample share, this clonotype is large. The chain carries TRBV29-1 and TRBJ1-2; TRBD1 matches at 8 bases. V was pared by 7 bases and J by 6 bases, with 7 bases of the junction left unmatched. The CDR3 is 12 amino acids. Germline-derived CDR1 and CDR2 are SQVTM and ANQGSEA. CDR3 loop: CSAKQGAHGYTF. In nucleotides, the CDR3 is TGCAGCGCGAAGCAGGGGGCGCATGGCTACACCTTC. The full variable domain, completed using reference TRBV29-1 and TRBJ1-2, is SAVISQKPSRDICQRGTSLTIQCQVDSQVTMMFWYRQQPGQSLTLIATANQGSEATYESGFVIDKFPISRPNLTFSTLTVSNMSPEDSSIYLCSAKQGAHGYTFGSGTRLTVV.

This clonotype rates as hyperexpanded. The chain combines TRBV27 with TRBJ2-7; 8 nucleotides match TRBD2. Germline values: CDR1 MNHEY, CDR2 SMNVEV (reference sequence). The length of the CDR3 is 14 residues. The ends lost 7 bases at V and 5 bases at J; junction bases unmatched: 10. CDR3 in DNA: TGTGCCAGCAAGGAAGCGGGGGTGGATCACGAGCAGTACTTC. The encoded protein is CASKEAGVDHEQYF.

Relative to its sample, this clonotype is medium-sized. CDR3 protein: CASSFGLSAYEQYF. In nucleotides, the CDR3 is TGTGCCAGCAGCTTCGGACTATCCGCCTACGAGCAGTACTTC. The rearrangement joins TRBV5-4 to TRBJ2-7; D perhaps matches TRBD2 (6 bases). The V gene's germline CDR1 is SGHNT and CDR2 YYREEE (reference sequence). Trimming stripped 2 bases from V and 2 bases from J, with 11 bases between. The CDR3 is made up of 14 amino acids.

This clonotype is deemed medium-sized. This chain uses TRBV6-5 with TRBJ1-2; 8 bases match TRBD1. Trimming removed 7 bases from V and 3 bases from J; junction bases left unmatched: 16. The CDR3 is made up of 17 amino acids. Germline loops: CDR1 MNHEY, CDR2 SVGAGI. This chain's CDR3 is CASKDGQGGGIDYGYTF. In DNA form, the CDR3 reads TGTGCCAGCAAAGACGGACAGGGTGGGGGAATAGACTATGGCTACACCTTC.

The chain joins TRBV6-6 to TRBJ1-1; D remains unclear. Looked up from germline, CDR1 is MNHNY and CDR2 is SVGAGI (reference sequence). V shed 8 bases and J shed 0 bases, with 16 bases lying between them. CDR3 length equals 15 residues. The CDR3 reads CASLREYGMNTEAFF. The CDR3 DNA reads TGTGCCAGCCTTAGGGAGTACGGCATGAACACTGAAGCTTTCTTT.

The chain uses TRBV28 and TRBJ2-2; 7 positions agree with TRBD1. This CDR3 contains 16 residues. Germline CDR1 and CDR2: MDHEN and SYDVKM. J lost 3 bases, V lost 3 bases, and 7 bases had no gene match. The CDR3 DNA reads TGTGCCAGCAGTTTCGGGACAGTGGGACACACCGGGGAGCTGTTTTTT. Protein sequence: CASSFGTVGHTGELFF.

By frequency in the sample, this clonotype is large. The chain couples TRBV28 to TRBJ1-2; a weak D match, TRBD1 (5 bases). V shed 5 bases and J shed 6 bases, with 22 bases lying between them. The length of the CDR3 is 16 residues. Germline V gene data show CDR1 as MDHEN and CDR2 as SYDVKM. The DNA for the CDR3 is TGTGCCAGCAGTCAGATGAGTGAACAGGCCCACGATGGCTACACCTTC. It translates to CASSQMSEQAHDGYTF.

This clonotype is medium-sized (0.01 to 0.1%) in the sample. This chain uses TRBV6-1 with TRBJ2-2, with 7 bases fitting TRBD1. CDR1 and CDR2 from the germline V gene are MNHNS and SASEGT. With V trimmed by 2 bases and J by 8 bases, 8 bases remained unmatched. CDR3 length: 15 amino acids. The DNA of the CDR3 is TGTGCCAGCAGTGAAACCTCGACAGGGATGGGGGAGCTGTTTTTT. Translation gives CASSETSTGMGELFF.